The next 23 T cell receptor beta chains were all read from a single sample in a study of T cells after yellow fever vaccination. TCRdb reprocessed the 5' RACE reads via MiXCR and lists one record per CDR3 protein. The table lists about 260,000 distinct CDR3 sequences, 10% to 15% of them singletons. Sequencing was performed on CD4+ T cells sorted from PBMCs, taken 45 days after the yellow fever booster vaccination. The receptors come from a man aged 30 to 45 who received the YFV17D yellow fever vaccine.

This clonotype was seen a few times. The CDR3 nucleotides read TGCGCCAGCAGCCATTCCCCTCCGACTAGCGGGAGCACAGATACGCAGTATTTT. Amino acid sequence: CASSHSPPTSGSTDTQYF. The chain carries TRBV4-3 and TRBJ2-3; TRBD2 agrees at 10 bases. CDR3 length: 18 residues. With V trimmed by 3 bases and J by 0 bases, 9 bases remained unmatched. In germline, CDR1 is LGHNA, CDR2 YSLEER.

This clonotype was seen a handful of times. The chain is built from TRBV5-1 and TRBJ2-3; 7 bases align to TRBD1. This CDR3 is 14 amino acids long. CDR1 SGHRS and CDR2 YFSETQ come from the germline V gene. The V segment lost 1 base and the J segment 2 bases; nucleotides outside the gene matches: 1. CDR3 bases: TGCGCCAGCAGCTTGACAGGGGACACAGATACGCAGTATTTT. As protein: CASSLTGDTDTQYF.

The chain links TRBV27 to TRBJ2-3, with 10 bases fitting TRBD2. The CDR3 covers 17 residues. The J segment lost 2 bases and the V segment lost 6 bases, leaving 11 bases of the junction unmatched. The V gene's germline CDR1 is MNHEY and CDR2 SMNVEV (reference sequence). Here the CDR3 DNA reads TGTGCCAGCAGCCAACTTTATAGCGGGAGGAACACAGATACGCAGTATTTT. Protein product: CASSQLYSGRNTDTQYF.

This chain connects TRBV20-1 to TRBJ2-7; D is perhaps TRBD2 (6 bases). The CDR3 is 14 amino acids. Germline loops: CDR1 DFQATT, CDR2 SNEGSKA (reference sequence). Trimming stripped 0 bases from V and 3 bases from J, with 12 bases between. CDR3 bases: TGCAGTGCTAGAGAGGGGGGAGCGATCTACGAGCAGTACTTC. Its protein is CSAREGGAIYEQYF.

This clonotype has only a few counts. The V call is TRBV4-3, the J call TRBJ2-5, with a possible D match to TRBD1 (6 bases). The V end lost 0 bases, the J end lost 6 bases, and 11 bases lay between the germline ends. Germline loops: CDR1 LGHNA, CDR2 YSLEER. CDR3 length equals 14 residues. CDR3 protein: CASSQEPGVKTQYF. CDR3 coding DNA: TGCGCCAGCAGCCAAGAGCCAGGGGTGAAGACCCAGTACTTC.

The chain is built from TRBV20-1 and TRBJ2-3, with D perhaps matching TRBD2 (6 bases). In germline, CDR1 is DFQATT, CDR2 SNEGSKA (reference sequence). This CDR3 has 12 amino acids. CDR3 DNA: TGCACTTCCGGGGGTAGTACAGATACGCAGTATTTT. Translated, it gives CTSGGSTDTQYF.

V and J are TRBV6-5 and TRBJ2-7; a weak D match, TRBD2 (6 bases). This CDR3 region has 16 residues. The germline gives CDR1 MNHEY, CDR2 SVGAGI. Trimming took off 0 bases at V and 4 bases at J, with 16 bases between the two ends. The CDR3 region has the DNA TGTGCCAGCAGTTACTCGACAACTAGCAGACAATACGAGCAGTACTTC. Residues: CASSYSTTSRQYEQYF.

This clonotype has a handful of counts. One junction end does not reproduce the germline sequence, and a read error may be involved. V usage is TRBV19 and J usage is TRBJ2-2, with D unresolved. CDR3 size: 15 residues. CDR1 and CDR2 (germline): LNHDA, SQIVND (reference sequence). CDR3 amino acids: CASSLEVLNTGELFF. The CDR3 DNA reads as TGTGCCAGTAGTTTAGAGGTTCTGAACACCGGGGAGCTGTTTTTT.

The DNA of the CDR3 is TGCGCCAGCAGCCCGGACAGGGTTGAGACTGAAGCTTTCTTT. Its protein product is CASSPDRVETEAFF. The chain joins TRBV5-1 to TRBJ1-1; 8 positions agree with TRBD1. In germline, CDR1 is SGHRS, CDR2 YFSETQ. Trimming took 4 bases from V and 5 from J; bases not matched to a gene: 7. This CDR3 contains 14 residues.

This clonotype has just a few counts. The V and J genes are TRBV7-8 and TRBJ1-1; D uncertain. CDR3 size: 13 residues. Germline V lookup: CDR1 SGHVS, CDR2 FQNEAQ. V shed 3 bases and J shed 3 bases, with 8 bases lying between them. DNA for the CDR3: TGTGCCAGCAGCTTCACGGAGTACACTGAAGCTTTCTTT. It yields the protein CASSFTEYTEAFF.

This clonotype was detected only a few times. The chain uses TRBV20-1 and TRBJ2-7; 11 nucleotides align to TRBD2. CDR3 length: 16 residues. V lost 5 bases, J lost 3 bases, and 12 bases stayed unmatched. Germline V CDR1 and CDR2: DFQATT, SNEGSKA (reference sequence). The CDR3 nucleotides read TGCAGTGCTTTCCCCCCGACTAGCGGGGCCTACTACGAGCAGTACTTC. It encodes CSAFPPTSGAYYEQYF.

The chain recombines TRBV3-1 with TRBJ2-5, with TRBD2 matching over 8 bases. CDR3 length: 14 amino acids. Germline CDR1 is LGHDT and CDR2 is YNNKEL (reference sequence). The trim removed 3 bases at V and 5 bases at J, leaving 5 bases unmatched. In nucleotides, the CDR3 is TGTGCCAGCAGCCAGACGGGAGGGCCGGAGACCCAGTACTTC. It specifies CASSQTGGPETQYF.

The gene calls are TRBV5-5 and TRBJ2-3, with D uncertain. Looked up from germline, CDR1 is SGHKS and CDR2 is YYEKEE (reference sequence). V was clipped by 1 base and J by 2 bases, with 5 bases between them. This CDR3 contains 13 residues. The chain's CDR3 is CASSLQPTDTQYF. The CDR3 region has the DNA TGTGCCAGCAGCTTGCAGCCCACAGATACGCAGTATTTT.

This chain links TRBV20-1 with TRBJ2-1; D perhaps matches TRBD2 (6 bases). Germline CDR1 is DFQATT and CDR2 is SNEGSKA (reference sequence). The CDR3 runs to 17 residues. V was clipped by 0 bases and J by 7 bases, with 22 bases between them. The CDR3 DNA sequence: TGCAGTGCTAGAGACGAGCGGGTTGGAGCTTTTATGAATGAGCAGTTCTTC. Its translation: CSARDERVGAFMNEQFF.

The CDR3 nucleotides read TGCGCCAGCAGACTGCACCCGGGACAGATTAATTCACCCCTCCACTTT. Amino acids: CASRLHPGQINSPLHF. The rearrangement links TRBV5-1 to TRBJ1-6, with 7 bases aligning to TRBD1. Trimming took 5 bases from V and 6 from J; bases not matched to a gene: 11. CDR3 length: 16 amino acids. Germline lookup yields CDR1 SGHRS and CDR2 YFSETQ. Supplemented by reference TRBV5-1 and TRBJ1-6, the full variable domain reads KAGVTQTPRYLIKTRGQQVTLSCSPISGHRSVSWYQQTPGQGLQFLFEYFSETQRNKGNFPGRFSGRQFSNSRSEMNVSTLELGDSALYLCASRLHPGQINSPLHFGNGTRLTVT.

This rearrangement joins TRBV5-1 to TRBJ2-7; D is ambiguous. This CDR3 spans 14 amino acids. Deletions cut 0 bases from V and 0 bases from J, with 7 bases between. From germline, CDR1 is SGHRS and CDR2 YFSETQ. Here the CDR3 DNA reads TGCGCCAGCAGCTTGGCAGCCACCTCCTACGAGCAGTACTTC. It yields the protein CASSLAATSYEQYF.

The V gene is TRBV7-2, the J gene TRBJ2-3, with D unresolved. The CDR3 extends over 14 amino acids. V was pared by 5 bases and J by 2 bases, with 11 bases between. Germline values: CDR1 SGHTA, CDR2 FQGNSA. CDR3 sequence: CASSPPPFTDTQYF. In DNA, the CDR3 is TGTGCCAGCAGCCCGCCACCTTTCACAGATACGCAGTATTTT.

The V gene is TRBV12-3 or TRBV12-4, the J gene TRBJ1-1, with unresolved D. The V end lost 6 bases, the J end lost 0 bases, and 14 bases lay between the germline ends. The CDR3 covers 15 residues. The CDR3 here is CASSPLGSLNTEAFF. The CDR3, as DNA: TGTGCCAGCAGCCCCCTGGGTAGCCTGAACACTGAAGCTTTCTTT.

The rearrangement links TRBV12-3 or TRBV12-4 to TRBJ2-7; D call uncertain. The V end lost 4 bases, the J end lost 7 bases, and 11 bases lay between the germline ends. The CDR3 is made up of 12 amino acids. CDR3 sequence reads: CASSSSAGEQYF. In DNA form, the CDR3 reads TGTGCCAGCAGTTCTAGTGCAGGAGAGCAGTACTTC.

This clonotype has only a few counts. The V and J genes are TRBV28 and TRBJ2-7; D may be TRBD1 (5 bases). The V end was cut by 7 bases, the J end by 3 bases, with 10 bases between. CDR1 is MDHEN, CDR2 SYDVKM, per germline. The CDR3 extends over 12 amino acids. Here the CDR3 DNA reads TGTGCCAGCACCCAAGACAGCTACGAGCAGTACTTC. Protein: CASTQDSYEQYF. Based on the CDR3 plus reference TRBV28 and TRBJ2-7, the full variable domain is DVKVTQSSRYLVKRTGEKVFLECVQDMDHENMFWYRQDPGLGLRLIYFSYDVKMKEKGDIPEGYSVSREKKERFSLILESASTNQTSMYLCASTQDSYEQYFGPGTRLTVT.

This CDR3 is CASSVGQTANSPLHF. In DNA form, the CDR3 reads TGTGCCAGCAGCGTAGGCCAGACTGCCAATTCACCCCTCCACTTT. This chain links TRBV9 with TRBJ1-6; no clear D gene. The germline CDR1 and CDR2 sequences are SGDLS and YYNGEE. V was clipped by 0 bases and J by 7 bases, with 11 bases between them. This CDR3 is built from 15 residues. Variable domain in full (rest from reference TRBV9 and TRBJ1-6): DSGVTQTPKHLITATGQRVTLRCSPRSGDLSVYWYQQSLDQGLQFLIQYYNGEERAKGNILERFSAQQFPDLHSELNLSSLELGDSALYFCASSVGQTANSPLHFGNGTRLTVT.

This clonotype showed up just a few times. The chain employs TRBV30 and TRBJ1-1; D is possibly TRBD1 (5 bases). The V and J ends lost 3 bases and 4 bases respectively, with 15 bases between them. The CDR3 length is 14 residues. Germline V lookup: CDR1 GTSNPN, CDR2 SVGIG (reference sequence). The CDR3 here is CAWSRAGLSTEAFF. DNA for the CDR3: TGTGCCTGGAGCCGGGCAGGGTTGAGCACTGAAGCTTTCTTT. The full variable domain, in which reference TRBV30 and TRBJ1-1 provide the parts outside the CDR3, is SQTIHQWPATLVQPVGSPLSLECTVEGTSNPNLYWYRQAAGRGLQLLFYSVGIGQISSEVPQNLSASRPQDRQFILSSKKLLLSDSGFYLCAWSRAGLSTEAFFGQGTRLTVV.

The chain has TRBV6-1 and TRBJ2-1, with D possibly being TRBD2 (6 bases). The ends were cut back, 6 bases at V and 4 bases at J, with 16 bases in the middle. CDR3 length: 15 residues. From germline, CDR1 is MNHNS and CDR2 SASEGT. CDR3 in amino acids: CASSPPIAAYNEQFF. DNA of the CDR3: TGTGCCAGCAGCCCCCCGATAGCGGCTTACAATGAGCAGTTCTTC.